The T cell receptor beta chain under discussion was sequenced for a study of human T cells and chemical hapten exposure. The CDR3 spans 15 residues. V was cut by 0 bases and J by 2 bases, with 11 bases left in between. From germline, CDR1 is LGHNA and CDR2 YNFKEQ. This clonotype was seen a few times. The time point: patch test 2, 6 weeks after DPC sensitization. Treatment given: therapeutic diphenylcyclopropenone sensitization with weekly scalp DPC. In TCRdb, the RACE reads were re-called with MiXCR into one record per CDR3 protein. The sample has a few hundred thousand distinct CDR3 sequences; about 6.9% are singletons.

This receptor was identified in a woman between 18 and 30 years old with alopecia areata. Some clones in this sample may be carry-over from other donors' samples. V and J are TRBV4-2 and TRBJ2-7; tentatively, D is TRBD2 (5 bases). The starting material was whole blood, obtained in connection with sensitization to the hapten diphenylcyclopropenone (DPC). CDR3 nucleotide sequence: TGTGCCAGCAGCCAAGAGAGGACTTCAGCCTACGAGCAGTACTTC. It encodes CASSQERTSAYEQYF.